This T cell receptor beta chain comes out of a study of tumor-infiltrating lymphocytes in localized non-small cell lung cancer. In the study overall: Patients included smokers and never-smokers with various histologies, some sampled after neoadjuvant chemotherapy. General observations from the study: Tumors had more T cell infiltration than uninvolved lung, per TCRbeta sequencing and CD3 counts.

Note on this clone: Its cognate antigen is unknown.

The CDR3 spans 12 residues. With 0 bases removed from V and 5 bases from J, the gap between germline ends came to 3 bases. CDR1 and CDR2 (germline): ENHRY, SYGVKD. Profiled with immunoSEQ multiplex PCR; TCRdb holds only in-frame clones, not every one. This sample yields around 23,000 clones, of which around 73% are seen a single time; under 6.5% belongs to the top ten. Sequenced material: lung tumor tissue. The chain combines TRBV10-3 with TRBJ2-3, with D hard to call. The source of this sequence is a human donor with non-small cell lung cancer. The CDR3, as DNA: TGTGCCATCAGTGAGTCCGGAGATACGCAGTATTTT. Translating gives CAISESGDTQYF.